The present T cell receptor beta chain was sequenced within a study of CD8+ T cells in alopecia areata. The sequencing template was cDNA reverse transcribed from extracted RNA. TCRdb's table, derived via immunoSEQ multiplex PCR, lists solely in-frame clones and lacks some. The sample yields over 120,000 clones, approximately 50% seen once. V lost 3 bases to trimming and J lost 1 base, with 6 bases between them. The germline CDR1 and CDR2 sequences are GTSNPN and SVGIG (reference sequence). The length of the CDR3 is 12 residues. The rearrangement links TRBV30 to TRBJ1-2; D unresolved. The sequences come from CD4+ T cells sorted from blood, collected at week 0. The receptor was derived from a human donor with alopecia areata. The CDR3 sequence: CAWRSLNYGYTF. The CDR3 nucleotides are TGTGCCTGGAGGAGTCTTAACTATGGCTACACCTTC.